This TCR beta chain was sequenced for a study of blood T cell repertoires in COVID-19. Study-level information: T cells, B-cell-depleted T cells, or PBMCs provided the cDNA or gDNA that served as material.

Only a few counts were recorded for this clone. Original processing notes: Cell counts per sample came from amplifying reference gene primers. Using immunoSEQ multiplex PCR, the repertoire was profiled, and TCRdb retains in-frame clones only, with some absent. Clonal size and the V and J genes are those of that table, whereas D and trimming came from the DNA. Of about 120,000 clones detected, around four fifths appear once; the ten largest clones hold about 8.1%. Germline CDR1 SNHLY, CDR2 FYNNEI. This CDR3 region has 15 residues. V lost 6 bases to trimming and J lost 9 bases; unmatched junction nucleotides: 13.

The TCR sequence derives from a woman in her thirties or forties with acute or convalescent COVID-19. The chain combines TRBV2 with TRBJ1-4, with 7 bases aligning to TRBD1. Sequenced sample: peripheral blood. CDR3 sequence reads: CASRAHRGEGQKLFF. The CDR3 nucleotides read TGTGCCAGCAGGGCGCACAGGGGAGAAGGCCAAAAACTGTTTTTT.